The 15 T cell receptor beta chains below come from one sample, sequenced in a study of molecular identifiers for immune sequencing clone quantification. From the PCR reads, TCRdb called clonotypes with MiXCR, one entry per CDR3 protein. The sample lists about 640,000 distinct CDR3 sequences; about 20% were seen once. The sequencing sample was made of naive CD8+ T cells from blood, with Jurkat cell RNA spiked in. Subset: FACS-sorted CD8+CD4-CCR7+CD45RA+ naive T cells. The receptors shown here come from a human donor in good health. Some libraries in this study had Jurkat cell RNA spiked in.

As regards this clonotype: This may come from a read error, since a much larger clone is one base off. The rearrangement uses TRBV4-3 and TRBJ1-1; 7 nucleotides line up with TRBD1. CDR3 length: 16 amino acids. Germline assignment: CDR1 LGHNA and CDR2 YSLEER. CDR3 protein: CASGQGAGGLNTEAFF. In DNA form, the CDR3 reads TGCGCCAGCGGCCAAGGGGCAGGGGGGCTCAACACTGAAGCTTTCTTT.

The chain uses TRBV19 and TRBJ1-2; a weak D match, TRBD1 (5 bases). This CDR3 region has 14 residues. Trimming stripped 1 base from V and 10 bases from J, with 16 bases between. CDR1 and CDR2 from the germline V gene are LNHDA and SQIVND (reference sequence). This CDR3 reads CASSIVFFDRFYTF. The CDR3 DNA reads TGTGCCAGTAGTATAGTTTTCTTCGACAGATTCTACACCTTC.

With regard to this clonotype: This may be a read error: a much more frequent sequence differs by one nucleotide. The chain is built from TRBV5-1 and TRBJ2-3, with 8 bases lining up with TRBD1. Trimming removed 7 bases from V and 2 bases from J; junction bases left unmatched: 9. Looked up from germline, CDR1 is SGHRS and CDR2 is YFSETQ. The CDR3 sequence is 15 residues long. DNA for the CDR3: TGCGCCAGCTCTGGGGGGACAGGCCACACAGATACGCAGTATTTT. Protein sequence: CASSGGTGHTDTQYF.

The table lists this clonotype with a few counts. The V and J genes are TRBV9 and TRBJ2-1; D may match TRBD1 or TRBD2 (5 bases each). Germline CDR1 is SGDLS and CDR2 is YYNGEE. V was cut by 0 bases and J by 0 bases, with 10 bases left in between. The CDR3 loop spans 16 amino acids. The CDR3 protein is CASSVGWGSSYNEQFF. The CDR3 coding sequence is TGTGCCAGCAGCGTAGGTTGGGGGAGCTCCTACAATGAGCAGTTCTTC.

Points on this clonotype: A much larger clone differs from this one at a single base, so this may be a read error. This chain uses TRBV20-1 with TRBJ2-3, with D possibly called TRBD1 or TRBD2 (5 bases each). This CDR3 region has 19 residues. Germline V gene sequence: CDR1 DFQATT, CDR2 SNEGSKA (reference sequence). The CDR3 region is CSARTKKPGRRFLEDTRYF. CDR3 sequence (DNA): TGCAGTGCTAGAACTAAGAAACCGGGACGAAGGTTCTTAGAGGACACGCGGTATTTT.

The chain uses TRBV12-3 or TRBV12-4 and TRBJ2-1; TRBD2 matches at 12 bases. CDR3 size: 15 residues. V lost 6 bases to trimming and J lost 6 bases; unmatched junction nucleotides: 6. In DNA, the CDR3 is TGTGCCAGCAGCCTCTGGGGACTAGCGGGCAATGAGCAGTTCTTC. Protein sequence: CASSLWGLAGNEQFF.

As DNA, the CDR3 is TGTGCCAGCAGCCGCGGGACAGGGATCTACGAGCAGTACTTC. Translated, it gives CASSRGTGIYEQYF. V gene TRBV7-6 combines with J gene TRBJ2-7; 9 positions agree with TRBD1. CDR1 SGHVS and CDR2 FNYEAQ come from the germline V gene. Losses at the gene ends were 5 bases for V and 3 bases for J; bases not matched to a gene: 5. There are 14 residues in the CDR3. The full variable domain, with the rest looked up from reference TRBV7-6 and TRBJ2-7, is GAGVSQSPRYKVTKRGQDVALRCDPISGHVSLYWYRQALGQGPEFLTYFNYEAQQDKSGLPNDRFSAERPEGSISTLTIQRTEQRDSAMYRCASSRGTGIYEQYFGPGTRLTVT.

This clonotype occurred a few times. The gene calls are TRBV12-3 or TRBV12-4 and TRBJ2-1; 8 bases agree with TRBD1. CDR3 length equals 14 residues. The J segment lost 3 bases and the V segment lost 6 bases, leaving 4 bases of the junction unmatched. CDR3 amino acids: CASSRTGIYNEQFF. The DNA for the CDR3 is TGTGCCAGCAGCCGGACAGGGATCTACAATGAGCAGTTCTTC.

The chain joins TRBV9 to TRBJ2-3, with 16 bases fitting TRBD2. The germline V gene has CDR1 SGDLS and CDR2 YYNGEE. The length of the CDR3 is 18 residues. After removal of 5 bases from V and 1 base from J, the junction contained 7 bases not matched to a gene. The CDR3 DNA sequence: TGTGCCAGCAGTAAAGCCGGGACTAGCGGGGGGGGCACAGATACGCAGTATTTT. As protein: CASSKAGTSGGGTDTQYF.

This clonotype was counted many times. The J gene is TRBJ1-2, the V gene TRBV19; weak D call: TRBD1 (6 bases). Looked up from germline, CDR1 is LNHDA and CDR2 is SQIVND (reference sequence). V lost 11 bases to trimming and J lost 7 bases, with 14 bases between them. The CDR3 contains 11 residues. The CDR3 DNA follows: TGTGCCGGGGGCGAACCAGGTGGCTACACCTTC. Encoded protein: CAGGEPGGYTF.

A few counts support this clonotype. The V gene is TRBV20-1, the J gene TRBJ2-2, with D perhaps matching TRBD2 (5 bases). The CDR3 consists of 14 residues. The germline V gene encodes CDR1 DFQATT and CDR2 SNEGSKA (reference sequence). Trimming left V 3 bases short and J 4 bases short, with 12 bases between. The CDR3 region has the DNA TGCAGTGCTAGGGGATTCCGGGGCACCGGGGAGCTGTTTTTT. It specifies CSARGFRGTGELFF.

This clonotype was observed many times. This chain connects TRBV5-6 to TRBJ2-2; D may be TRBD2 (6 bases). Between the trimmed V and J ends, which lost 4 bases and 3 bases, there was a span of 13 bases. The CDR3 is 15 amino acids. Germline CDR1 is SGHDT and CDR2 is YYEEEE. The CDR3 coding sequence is TGTGCCAGCAGCCCAAGGTTAGCGGACACCGGGGAGCTGTTTTTT. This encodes CASSPRLADTGELFF.

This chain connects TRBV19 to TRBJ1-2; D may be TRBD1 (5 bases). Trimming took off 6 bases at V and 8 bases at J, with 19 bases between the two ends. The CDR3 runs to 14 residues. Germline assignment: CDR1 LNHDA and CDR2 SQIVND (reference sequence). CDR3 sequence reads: CASRPGRGAQGYTF. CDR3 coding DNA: TGTGCCAGTAGGCCCGGGAGGGGCGCGCAGGGCTACACCTTC.

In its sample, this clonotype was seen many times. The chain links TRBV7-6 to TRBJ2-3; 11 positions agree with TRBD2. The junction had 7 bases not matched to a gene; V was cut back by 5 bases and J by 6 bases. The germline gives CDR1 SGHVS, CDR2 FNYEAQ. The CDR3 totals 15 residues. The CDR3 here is CASSNSGGAVDTQYF. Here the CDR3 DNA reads TGTGCCAGCAGCAATAGCGGGGGGGCCGTGGATACGCAGTATTTT.

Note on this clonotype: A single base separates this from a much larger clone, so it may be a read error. CDR3 in DNA: TGTGCCTGGAGTGTACGTGAGGGAGCAACAGATAGGCAGTATTTT. Translated, it gives CAWSVREGATDRQYF. This chain uses TRBV30 with TRBJ2-3, with TRBD2 as a possible D gene (5 bases). Germline CDR1 is GTSNPN and CDR2 is SVGIG (reference sequence). CDR3 length: 15 amino acids.